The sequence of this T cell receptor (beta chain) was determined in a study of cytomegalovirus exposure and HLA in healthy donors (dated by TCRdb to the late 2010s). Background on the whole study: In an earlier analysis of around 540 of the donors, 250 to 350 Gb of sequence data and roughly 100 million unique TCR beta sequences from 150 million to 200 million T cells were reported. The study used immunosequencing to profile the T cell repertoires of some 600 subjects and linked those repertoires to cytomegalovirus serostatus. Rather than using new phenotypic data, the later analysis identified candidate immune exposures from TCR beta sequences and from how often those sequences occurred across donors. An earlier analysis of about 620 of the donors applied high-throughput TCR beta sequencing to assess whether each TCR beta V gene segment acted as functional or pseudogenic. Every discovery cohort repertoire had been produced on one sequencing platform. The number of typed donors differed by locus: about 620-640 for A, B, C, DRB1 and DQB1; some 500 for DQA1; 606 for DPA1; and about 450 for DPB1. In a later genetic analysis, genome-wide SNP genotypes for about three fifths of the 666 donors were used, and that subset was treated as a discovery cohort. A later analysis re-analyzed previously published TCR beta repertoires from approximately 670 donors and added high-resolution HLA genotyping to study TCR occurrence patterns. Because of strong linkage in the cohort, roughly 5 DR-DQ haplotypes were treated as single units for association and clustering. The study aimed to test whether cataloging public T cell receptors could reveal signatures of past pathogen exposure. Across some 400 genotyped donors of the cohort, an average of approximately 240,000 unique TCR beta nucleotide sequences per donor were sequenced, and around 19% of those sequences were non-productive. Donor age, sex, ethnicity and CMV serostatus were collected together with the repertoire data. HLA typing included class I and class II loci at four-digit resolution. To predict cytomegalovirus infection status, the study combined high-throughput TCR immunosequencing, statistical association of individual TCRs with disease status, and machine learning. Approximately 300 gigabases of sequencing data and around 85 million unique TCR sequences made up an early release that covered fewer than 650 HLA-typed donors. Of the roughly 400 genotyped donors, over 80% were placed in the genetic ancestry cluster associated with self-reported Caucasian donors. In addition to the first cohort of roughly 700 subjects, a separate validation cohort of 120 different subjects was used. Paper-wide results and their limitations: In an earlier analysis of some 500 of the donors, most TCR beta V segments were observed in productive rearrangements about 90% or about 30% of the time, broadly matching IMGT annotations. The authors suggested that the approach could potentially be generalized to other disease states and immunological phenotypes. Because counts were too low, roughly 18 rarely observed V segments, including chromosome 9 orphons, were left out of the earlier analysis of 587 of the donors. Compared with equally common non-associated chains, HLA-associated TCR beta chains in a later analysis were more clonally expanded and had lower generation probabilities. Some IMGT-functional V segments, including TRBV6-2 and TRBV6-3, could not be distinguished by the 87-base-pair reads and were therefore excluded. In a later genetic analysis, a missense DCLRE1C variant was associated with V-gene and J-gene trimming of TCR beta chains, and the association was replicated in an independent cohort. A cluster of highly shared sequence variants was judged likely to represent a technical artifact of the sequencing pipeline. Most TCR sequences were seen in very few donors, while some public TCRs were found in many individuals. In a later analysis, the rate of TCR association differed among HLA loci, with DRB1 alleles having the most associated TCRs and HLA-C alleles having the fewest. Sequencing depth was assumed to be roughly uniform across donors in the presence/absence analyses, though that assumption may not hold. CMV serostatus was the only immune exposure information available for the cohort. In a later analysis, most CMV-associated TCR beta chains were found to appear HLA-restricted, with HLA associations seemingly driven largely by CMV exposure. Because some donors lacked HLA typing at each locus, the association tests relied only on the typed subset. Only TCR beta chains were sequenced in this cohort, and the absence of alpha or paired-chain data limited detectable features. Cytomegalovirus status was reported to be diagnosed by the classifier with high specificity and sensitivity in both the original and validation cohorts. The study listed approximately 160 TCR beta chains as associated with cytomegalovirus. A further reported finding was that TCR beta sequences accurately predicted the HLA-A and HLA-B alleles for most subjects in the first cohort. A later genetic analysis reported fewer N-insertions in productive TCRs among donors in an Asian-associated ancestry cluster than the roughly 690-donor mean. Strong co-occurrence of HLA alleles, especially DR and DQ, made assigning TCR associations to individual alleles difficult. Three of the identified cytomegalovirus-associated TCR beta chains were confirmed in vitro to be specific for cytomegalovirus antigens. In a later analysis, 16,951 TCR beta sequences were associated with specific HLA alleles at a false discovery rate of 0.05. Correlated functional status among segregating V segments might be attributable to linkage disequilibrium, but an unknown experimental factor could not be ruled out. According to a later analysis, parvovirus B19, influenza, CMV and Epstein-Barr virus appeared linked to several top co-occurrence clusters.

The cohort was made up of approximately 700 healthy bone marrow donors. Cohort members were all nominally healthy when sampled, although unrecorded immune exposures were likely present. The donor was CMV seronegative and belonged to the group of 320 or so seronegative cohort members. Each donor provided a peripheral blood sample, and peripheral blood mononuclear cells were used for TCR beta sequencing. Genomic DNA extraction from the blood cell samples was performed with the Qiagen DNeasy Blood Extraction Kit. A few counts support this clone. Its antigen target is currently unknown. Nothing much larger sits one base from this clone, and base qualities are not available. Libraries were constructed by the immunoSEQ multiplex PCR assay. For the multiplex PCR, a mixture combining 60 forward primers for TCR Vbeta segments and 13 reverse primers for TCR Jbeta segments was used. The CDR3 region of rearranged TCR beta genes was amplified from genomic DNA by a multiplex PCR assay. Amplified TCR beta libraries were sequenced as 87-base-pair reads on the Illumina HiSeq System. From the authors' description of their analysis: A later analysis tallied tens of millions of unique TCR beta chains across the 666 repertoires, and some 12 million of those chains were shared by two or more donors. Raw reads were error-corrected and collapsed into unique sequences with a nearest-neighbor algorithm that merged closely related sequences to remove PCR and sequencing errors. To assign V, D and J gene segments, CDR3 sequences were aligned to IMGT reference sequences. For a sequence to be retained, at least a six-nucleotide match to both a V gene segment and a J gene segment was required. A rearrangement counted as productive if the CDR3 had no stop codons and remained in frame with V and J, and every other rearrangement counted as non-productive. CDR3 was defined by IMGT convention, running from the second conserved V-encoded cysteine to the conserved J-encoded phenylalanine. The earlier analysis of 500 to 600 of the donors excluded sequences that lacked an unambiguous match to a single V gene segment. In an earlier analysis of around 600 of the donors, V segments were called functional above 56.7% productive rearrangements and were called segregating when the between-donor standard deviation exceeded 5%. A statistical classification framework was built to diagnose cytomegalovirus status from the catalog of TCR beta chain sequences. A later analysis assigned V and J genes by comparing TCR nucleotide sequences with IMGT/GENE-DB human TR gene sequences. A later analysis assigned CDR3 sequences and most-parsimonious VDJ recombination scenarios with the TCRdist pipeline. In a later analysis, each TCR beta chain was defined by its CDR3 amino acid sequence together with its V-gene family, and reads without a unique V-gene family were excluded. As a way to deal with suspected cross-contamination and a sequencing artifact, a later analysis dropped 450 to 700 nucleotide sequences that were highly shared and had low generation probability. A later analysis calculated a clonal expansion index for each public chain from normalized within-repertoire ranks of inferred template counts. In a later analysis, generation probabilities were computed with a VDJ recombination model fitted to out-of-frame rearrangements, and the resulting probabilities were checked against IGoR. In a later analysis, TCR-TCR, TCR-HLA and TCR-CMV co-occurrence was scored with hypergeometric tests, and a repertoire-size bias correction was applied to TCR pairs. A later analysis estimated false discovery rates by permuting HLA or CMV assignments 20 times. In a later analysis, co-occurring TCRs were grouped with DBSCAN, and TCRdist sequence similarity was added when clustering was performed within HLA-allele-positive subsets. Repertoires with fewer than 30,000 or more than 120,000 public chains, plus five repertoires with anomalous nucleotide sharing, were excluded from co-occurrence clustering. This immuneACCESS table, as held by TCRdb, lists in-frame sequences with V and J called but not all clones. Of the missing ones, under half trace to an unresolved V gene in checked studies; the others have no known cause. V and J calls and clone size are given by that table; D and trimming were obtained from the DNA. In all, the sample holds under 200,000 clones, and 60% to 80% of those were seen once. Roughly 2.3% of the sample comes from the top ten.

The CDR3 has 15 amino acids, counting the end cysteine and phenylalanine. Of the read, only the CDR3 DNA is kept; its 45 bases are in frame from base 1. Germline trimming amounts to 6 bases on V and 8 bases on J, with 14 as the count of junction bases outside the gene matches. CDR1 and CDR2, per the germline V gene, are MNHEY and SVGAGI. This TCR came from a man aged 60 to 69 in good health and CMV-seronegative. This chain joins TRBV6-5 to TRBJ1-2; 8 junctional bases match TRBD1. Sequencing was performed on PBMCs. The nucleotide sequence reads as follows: TGTGCCAGCAGCCCCCGAGGGCAGGGGGCCCGAGGCTACACCTTC. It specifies CASSPRGQGARGYTF.